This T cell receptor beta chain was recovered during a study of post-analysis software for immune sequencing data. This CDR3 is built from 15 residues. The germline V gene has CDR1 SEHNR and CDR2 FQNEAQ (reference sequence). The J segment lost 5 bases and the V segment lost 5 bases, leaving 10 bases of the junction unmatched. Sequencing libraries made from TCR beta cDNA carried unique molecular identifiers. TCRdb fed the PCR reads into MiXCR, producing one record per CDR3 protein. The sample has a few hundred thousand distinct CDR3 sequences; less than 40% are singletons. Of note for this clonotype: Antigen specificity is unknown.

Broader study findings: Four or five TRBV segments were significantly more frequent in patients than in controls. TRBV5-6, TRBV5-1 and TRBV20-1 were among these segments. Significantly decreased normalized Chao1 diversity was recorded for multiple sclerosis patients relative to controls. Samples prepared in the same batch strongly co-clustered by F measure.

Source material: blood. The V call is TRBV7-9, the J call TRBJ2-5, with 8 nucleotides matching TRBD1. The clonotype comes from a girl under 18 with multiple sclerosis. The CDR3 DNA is TGTGCCAGCAGCATGGGGCAGGGGGCGTCGGAGACCCAGTACTTC. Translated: CASSMGQGASETQYF.